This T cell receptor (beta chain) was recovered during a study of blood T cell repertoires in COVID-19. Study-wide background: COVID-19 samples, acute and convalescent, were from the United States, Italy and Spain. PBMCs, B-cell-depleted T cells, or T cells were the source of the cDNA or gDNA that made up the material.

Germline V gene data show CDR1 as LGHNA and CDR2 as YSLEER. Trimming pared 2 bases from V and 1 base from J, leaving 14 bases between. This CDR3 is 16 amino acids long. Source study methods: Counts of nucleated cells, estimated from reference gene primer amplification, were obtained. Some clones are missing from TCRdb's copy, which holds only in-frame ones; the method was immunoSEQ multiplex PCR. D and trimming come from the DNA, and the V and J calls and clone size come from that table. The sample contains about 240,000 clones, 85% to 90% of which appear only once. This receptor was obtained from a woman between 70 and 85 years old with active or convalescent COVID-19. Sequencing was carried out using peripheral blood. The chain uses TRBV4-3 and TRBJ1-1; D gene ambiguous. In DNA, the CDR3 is TGCGCCAGCAGCCAACCGGCCGGAGGGAGGAACACTGAAGCTTTCTTT. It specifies CASSQPAGGRNTEAFF.